The rows below give T cell receptor beta chains drawn from one sample of a study of cytomegalovirus exposure and HLA in healthy donors. The table came from immunoSEQ multiplex PCR; TCRdb's copy has only in-frame clones and leaves some out. In the table there are about 180,000 clones, 85% of which are singletons. The sample comprised PBMCs. These receptors were obtained from a man aged 18 to 29 in good health and CMV-seropositive. The CDR3 runs from the conserved cysteine through the conserved F or W. The D gene is left open where the match is weak. Expanded clones are given a class, and other clones once, few, many or no size at all.

D	J	V	size	DNA	CDR3
TRBD1	TRBJ2-7	TRBV28	few	TGTGCCAGCAGGGGACAGGCCTTATCCTACGAGCAGTACTTC	CASRGQALSYEQYF
-	TRBJ1-1	TRBV9	-	TGTGCCAGCAGCGTAGATGAGGGTTTTGAAGCTTTCTTT	CASSVDEGFEAFF
-	TRBJ1-1	TRBV6-1	-	TGTGCCAGCAGTGAAGGGACCGGGAATCACTTTGGGGTGAACACTGAAGCTTTCTTT	CASSEGTGNHFGVNTEAFF
TRBD1	TRBJ2-7	TRBV2	-	TGTGCCAGCACCGAAGGCCACAGGGGCTCAGAGCAGTACTTC	CASTEGHRGSEQYF
-	TRBJ2-5	TRBV7-3	-	TGTGCCAGCAGCTTAGGGCCAGGGGGGAACCAAGAGACCCAGTACTTC	CASSLGPGGNQETQYF
-	TRBJ2-7	TRBV18	-	TGTGCCAGCTCCCAGGGCCGTGGAGTCTCCGAGCAGTACTTC	CASSQGRGVSEQYF
-	TRBJ2-5	TRBV5-1	-	TGCGCCAGCAGCTTGCCGCGAGAGACCCAGTACTTC	CASSLPRETQYF
-	TRBJ2-1	TRBV14	-	TGTGCCAGCAGCCAAGAACCGGGAGCCTACAATGAGCAGTTCTTC	CASSQEPGAYNEQFF
-	TRBJ1-1	TRBV7-9	-	TGTGCCAGCAGCGCGTACTCAGGGGAGAGTCAAGCTTTCTTT	CASSAYSGESQAFF
-	TRBJ1-5	TRBV6-6	-	TGTGCCAGCAGTTGGACAATGGGTTCGGAGCCCCAGCATTTT	CASSWTMGSEPQHF
TRBD1	TRBJ2-4	TRBV6-1	-	TGTGCCAGCAGTGAAGCGCGGACAGGGGGCGAGGGAGGTAACTTC	CASSEARTGGEGGNF
-	TRBJ1-2	TRBV28	-	TGTGCCAGCAGCCTCCCCCACACCTTC	CASSLPHTF
-	TRBJ1-2	TRBV11-3	-	TGTGCCAGCAGCTTACAGGGAAGCGGCTACACCTTC	CASSLQGSGYTF
-	TRBJ2-5	TRBV28	-	TGTGCCAGCAGCTCCCAACTGGGGGGACTTCAAGAGACCCAGTACTTC	CASSSQLGGLQETQYF
TRBD1	TRBJ2-7	TRBV7-3	-	TGTGCCAGCAGCCGTTCGACAGGGGGCGACGAGCAGTACTTC	CASSRSTGGDEQYF
-	TRBJ2-5	TRBV2	-	TGTGCCAGCAGTGGTCAGGGGGAGACCCAGTACTTC	CASSGQGETQYF
-	TRBJ2-1	TRBV5-6	-	TGTGCCAGCAGCTTTCCAGGGGACAATGAGCAGTTCTTC	CASSFPGDNEQFF
-	TRBJ2-3	TRBV5-1	-	TGCGCCAGCAGCTTGGCGGGGTCAGATACGCAGTATTTT	CASSLAGSDTQYF
-	TRBJ1-5	TRBV6-4	-	TGTGCCAGCAGTGACATTTGGGGGGGCCAGCCCCAGCATTTT	CASSDIWGGQPQHF
-	TRBJ2-3	TRBV5-6	-	TGTGCCAGCAGCGCGGGGTTCACAGATACGCAGTATTTT	CASSAGFTDTQYF
-	TRBJ2-7	TRBV30	once	TGTGCCTGGAGTGATGGACACTCCTACGAGCAGTACTTC	CAWSDGHSYEQYF
TRBD1	TRBJ1-5	TRBV18	-	TGTGCCAGCTCACCGGGACAGGGGTACGAGCCCCAGCATTTT	CASSPGQGYEPQHF
TRBD2	TRBJ2-2	TRBV7-6	-	TGTGCCAGCAGCCATAACAGCGGGGCAGCAGCGAACACCGGGGAGCTGTTTTTT	CASSHNSGAAANTGELFF